Presented here are 25 T cell receptor beta chains from one specimen sequenced in a study of T cells after yellow fever vaccination. TCRdb reprocessed the 5' RACE reads with MiXCR, giving one entry per CDR3 protein. Of 95,000 to 150,000 distinct CDR3 sequences in the sample, about 8.2% were seen once. The sample was CD8+ T cells sorted from PBMCs, taken on the day of the yellow fever booster vaccination. The receptors here all came from a man between 18 and 35 years old who received the YFV17D yellow fever vaccine.

This clonotype came up a few times. The chain has TRBV15 and TRBJ2-1; TRBD2 matches at 8 bases. The CDR3 spans 15 residues. V lost 0 bases, J lost 5 bases, and 3 bases stayed unmatched. From germline, CDR1 is LNHNV and CDR2 YYDKDF (reference sequence). As DNA, the CDR3 is TGTGCCACCAGCAGAGATCGGGAGGGAAACAATGAGCAGTTCTTC. Protein: CATSRDREGNNEQFF.

The table lists this clonotype with a few counts. The chain joins TRBV7-8 to TRBJ1-5; D might be TRBD1 (5 bases). Trimming stripped 7 bases from V and 6 bases from J, with 25 bases between. The CDR3 is made up of 17 amino acids. Germline V CDR1 and CDR2: SGHVS, FQNEAQ. CDR3 residues: CASTGGAGRRSSQPQHF. CDR3 in DNA: TGTGCCAGCACCGGCGGGGCAGGGCGTCGGTCATCTCAGCCCCAGCATTTT.

This clonotype was counted at least ten times. The chain has TRBV10-3 and TRBJ1-1; D ambiguous. Germline CDR1 reads ENHRY; CDR2 reads SYGVKD. The CDR3 runs 12 residues. V gave up 0 bases and J gave up 7 bases, with 6 bases separating them. CDR3 nucleotides: TGTGCCATCAGTGAGTCGGGAGATGAAGCTTTCTTT. Translation: CAISESGDEAFF.

This chain connects TRBV9 to TRBJ2-5; weak D call: TRBD1 (5 bases). The germline V gene encodes CDR1 SGDLS and CDR2 YYNGEE. The germline V and J ends were trimmed by 4 bases and 5 bases, with 15 bases remaining between them. The CDR3 covers 14 residues. The CDR3 nucleotides are TGTGCCAGCAGCCCCGACAGTGCCTGGGAGACCCAGTACTTC. It translates to CASSPDSAWETQYF.

Many counts were recorded for this clonotype. J is TRBJ2-3 and V is TRBV7-9; 11 nucleotides align to TRBD2. This CDR3 comprises 17 residues. The J segment lost 4 bases and the V segment lost 5 bases, leaving 11 bases of the junction unmatched. Germline assignment: CDR1 SEHNR and CDR2 FQNEAQ (reference sequence). In nucleotides, the CDR3 is TGTGCCAGCAGCCAAACCCGACTAGCGGGGTCTTCAGATACGCAGTATTTT. It yields the protein CASSQTRLAGSSDTQYF. The full variable domain, with the rest looked up from reference TRBV7-9 and TRBJ2-3, is DTGVSQNPRHKITKRGQNVTFRCDPISEHNRLYWYRQTLGQGPEFLTYFQNEAQLEKSRLLSDRFSAERPKGSFSTLEIQRTEQGDSAMYLCASSQTRLAGSSDTQYFGPGTRLTVL.

The table lists this clonotype with many counts. This rearrangement joins TRBV7-6 to TRBJ2-3, with unresolved D. Trimming left V 3 bases short and J 2 bases short, with 12 bases between. The CDR3 runs to 15 residues. Per the germline V gene, CDR1 is SGHVS and CDR2 is FNYEAQ. The CDR3 spells CASSFGGGTTDTQYF. The CDR3 nucleotides read TGTGCCAGCAGCTTCGGCGGCGGCACCACAGATACGCAGTATTTT. The complete variable domain, with remaining parts taken from reference TRBV7-6 and TRBJ2-3, reads GAGVSQSPRYKVTKRGQDVALRCDPISGHVSLYWYRQALGQGPEFLTYFNYEAQQDKSGLPNDRFSAERPEGSISTLTIQRTEQRDSAMYRCASSFGGGTTDTQYFGPGTRLTVL.

The J gene is TRBJ1-1, the V gene TRBV7-9; D not resolved. Trimming shortened V by 0 bases and J by 8 bases, and 7 bases separated the two germline ends. CDR1 and CDR2 from the germline V gene are SEHNR and FQNEAQ (reference sequence). The CDR3 is made up of 12 amino acids. The CDR3 is CASSLAGREAFF. The CDR3 DNA reads as TGTGCCAGCAGCTTAGCGGGCAGGGAAGCTTTCTTT.

The CDR3 nucleotides are TGTGCCAGCAGCCAAAGCCCGGTAACTGAAGCTTTCTTT. Amino acid sequence: CASSQSPVTEAFF. The chain is built from TRBV11-2 and TRBJ1-1, with no clear D. The CDR3 extends over 13 amino acids. Germline CDR1 SGHAT, CDR2 FQNNGV. Deletions cut 5 bases from V and 5 bases from J, with 12 bases between.

V is TRBV5-1 and J is TRBJ1-1; possibly TRBD1 for D (6 bases). The CDR3 contains 15 residues. Germline V gene data show CDR1 as SGHRS and CDR2 as YFSETQ. V dropped 4 bases and J dropped 1 base, with 14 bases sitting between them. CDR3 protein: CASSPYGQPNTEAFF. The CDR3 DNA is TGCGCCAGCAGCCCCTATGGACAGCCGAACACTGAAGCTTTCTTT.

This clonotype was observed a few times. This chain joins TRBV7-9 and TRBJ1-2, with 7 bases aligning to TRBD1. Germline V gives CDR1 SEHNR, CDR2 FQNEAQ (reference sequence). Losses at the gene ends were 2 bases for V and 6 bases for J; bases not matched to a gene: 21. This CDR3 is built from 19 residues. The CDR3 here is CASSLQAGTGVYYENGYTF. The CDR3 nucleotides read TGTGCCAGCAGCTTACAGGCCGGAACAGGGGTTTATTATGAGAATGGCTACACCTTC.

The table lists this clonotype with a few counts. This chain joins TRBV30 and TRBJ2-7; the D gene is possibly TRBD2 (7 bases). Trimming stripped 8 bases from V and 0 bases from J, with 17 bases between. The CDR3 has 14 amino acids. Germline values: CDR1 GTSNPN, CDR2 SVGIG (reference sequence). The CDR3 reads CALRGALSSYEQYF. CDR3 coding DNA: TGTGCCCTCCGGGGGGCCCTTAGCTCCTACGAGCAGTACTTC.

This clonotype was detected a few times. This chain joins TRBV6-5 and TRBJ2-2, with 8 bases matching TRBD1. The CDR3 is 15 residues long. The germline CDR1 and CDR2 sequences are MNHEY and SVGAGI. V lost 5 bases and J lost 5; bases outside the gene matches: 7. This CDR3 reads CASSPRTGRTGELFF. The CDR3 nucleotides read TGTGCCAGCAGTCCGCGGACAGGGAGAACCGGGGAGCTGTTTTTT.

Concerning this clonotype itself: One end of the junction does not line up with germline, which may come from a read error. The chain couples TRBV20-1 to TRBJ2-1; 9 nucleotides agree with TRBD2. The germline gives CDR1 DFQATT, CDR2 SNEGSKA (reference sequence). The CDR3 is 14 residues long. CDR3 residues: CSDRSLAGTNEQFF. The CDR3 DNA is TGCAGTGATAGAAGTCTAGCGGGAACCAATGAGCAGTTCTTC.

This clonotype was seen a few times. The chain combines TRBV10-2 with TRBJ2-4; either TRBD1 or TRBD2 may supply D (5 bases each). The CDR3 has 14 residues. V was clipped by 6 bases and J by 7 bases, with 16 bases between them. Germline V gene lookup returns CDR1 WSHSY and CDR2 SAAADI. The CDR3 region is CASRSGTDWNIQYF. The CDR3 DNA is TGCGCCAGCAGATCCGGGACGGACTGGAACATTCAGTACTTC.

This clonotype has a count of ten or more. The V and J genes are TRBV19 and TRBJ1-5, with D hard to call. V shed 5 bases and J shed 0 bases, with 2 bases lying between them. The CDR3 spans 12 residues. Looked up from germline, CDR1 is LNHDA and CDR2 is SQIVND (reference sequence). The CDR3 coding sequence is TGTGCCAGTAGTCATAGCAATCAGCCCCAGCATTTT. It specifies CASSHSNQPQHF.

This clonotype was seen only a few times. This CDR3 reads CASRLQGRNTEAFF. CDR3 sequence (DNA): TGTGCCAGCAGACTACAGGGGAGAAACACTGAAGCTTTCTTT. The chain is built from TRBV7-9 and TRBJ1-1; 7 nucleotides match TRBD1. J was trimmed by 2 bases and V by 6 bases; bases with no gene match: 6. Germline-derived CDR1 and CDR2 are SEHNR and FQNEAQ (reference sequence). CDR3 length: 14 residues.

This clonotype was seen a handful of times. The V call is TRBV20-1, the J call TRBJ1-2; 7 nucleotides line up with TRBD1. The germline V gene has CDR1 DFQATT and CDR2 SNEGSKA (reference sequence). J gave up 2 bases and V 0 bases, and 6 bases lay outside the gene matches. The CDR3 is 15 amino acids. CDR3 amino acids: CSARDHWDRNYGYTF. CDR3 DNA sequence: TGCAGTGCTAGAGATCATTGGGACAGAAACTATGGCTACACCTTC.

This clonotype turned up a few times. The rearrangement uses TRBV6-5 and TRBJ2-1; D remains unclear. With 4 bases removed from V and 8 bases from J, the gap between germline ends came to 15 bases. The CDR3 length is 14 residues. The germline V gene encodes CDR1 MNHEY and CDR2 SVGAGI. The CDR3 DNA sequence: TGTGCCAGCAGTTTGGTGCCGGGCGGCTATGAGCAGTTCTTC. Its translation: CASSLVPGGYEQFF.

This clonotype has more than one count but fewer than ten. The V call is TRBV4-2, the J call TRBJ1-2; 7 bases are shared with TRBD1. The CDR3 is 16 residues long. The V gene's germline CDR1 is LGHNA and CDR2 YNFKEQ. The V segment lost 3 bases and the J segment 2 bases; nucleotides outside the gene matches: 9. The CDR3 region is CASSQRGDSSNYGYTF. The CDR3 DNA reads TGTGCCAGCAGCCAGAGGGGGGACAGCTCGAACTATGGCTACACCTTC.

This clonotype was picked up many times. V gene TRBV20-1 combines with J gene TRBJ2-4, with D perhaps matching TRBD1 or TRBD2 (6 bases each). With 0 bases removed from V and 3 bases from J, the gap between germline ends came to 15 bases. The CDR3 has 16 amino acids. In germline, CDR1 is DFQATT, CDR2 SNEGSKA (reference sequence). CDR3 protein: CSARDTGAWSKNIQYF. CDR3 nucleotides: TGCAGTGCTAGAGATACGGGGGCTTGGAGCAAAAACATTCAGTACTTC.

This clonotype was recorded a few times. This chain joins TRBV4-1 and TRBJ2-2; D perhaps matches TRBD1 (6 bases). V shed 4 bases and J shed 3 bases, with 12 bases lying between them. This CDR3 has 15 amino acids. Germline V gene data show CDR1 as MGHRA and CDR2 as YSYEKL. The CDR3 reads CASSPKGVDTGELFF. The CDR3 region has the DNA TGCGCCAGCAGCCCGAAGGGGGTCGACACCGGGGAGCTGTTTTTT.

This clonotype has more than one count but fewer than ten. V and J are TRBV2 and TRBJ2-5, with D maybe TRBD1 (5 bases). The CDR3 has 14 amino acids. Per germline, CDR1 SNHLY and CDR2 FYNNEI. Between the trimmed V and J ends, which lost 2 bases and 5 bases, there was a span of 12 bases. This chain's CDR3 is CASSETGIGETQYF. The CDR3 DNA reads TGTGCCAGCAGTGAAACAGGAATCGGTGAGACCCAGTACTTC.

The table lists this clonotype with many counts. V is TRBV4-2 and J is TRBJ2-1; TRBD2 matches 9 bases. This CDR3 is built from 15 residues. J lost 8 bases, V lost 0 bases, and 5 bases had no gene match. Germline values: CDR1 LGHNA, CDR2 YNFKEQ. The CDR3 protein is CASSQDQRTSDEQFF. The CDR3 DNA is TGTGCCAGCAGCCAAGATCAGCGGACTAGCGATGAGCAGTTCTTC.

This clonotype has a count of ten or more. The V and J genes are TRBV29-1 and TRBJ2-3; a possible D gene is TRBD1 (6 bases). CDR3 length equals 13 residues. The germline CDR1 and CDR2 sequences are SQVTM and ANQGSEA. Trimming removed 0 bases at V and 5 bases at J, with 9 bases between. The CDR3, as DNA: TGCAGCGTTGAAGAGGGGGCGGTAGATACGCAGTATTTT. Translation: CSVEEGAVDTQYF.

The table lists this clonotype with many counts. The V and J genes are TRBV4-2 and TRBJ2-7; D perhaps matches TRBD2 (5 bases). Trimming removed 1 base at V and 6 bases at J, with 7 bases between. The CDR3 totals 12 residues. CDR1 is LGHNA, CDR2 YNFKEQ, per germline. The CDR3: CASSQGRSEQYF. CDR3 coding DNA: TGTGCCAGCAGCCAAGGGAGGTCCGAGCAGTACTTC.